Reported below is one T cell receptor (beta chain). Its matching antigen is unknown. These data are taken from a study of shared clonotypes between healthy human individuals. Study-level findings and limits: Blood alone was sampled, and tissue repertoires likely differ.

The authors ran the assay at deep level. Sequenced by immunoSEQ multiplex PCR; TCRdb stores in-frame clones only, minus some. Of hundreds of thousands of clones in the sample, 95% to 96% were seen once. CD8 cells classed as naive were CD45RO-negative and positively selected for CCR7, excluding terminally differentiated effector memory CD45RA+ cells. In germline, CDR1 is SGHAT, CDR2 FQNNGV. Trimming removed 3 bases at V and 4 bases at J, with 4 bases between. This CDR3 comprises 12 residues. Sequencing used naive CD8+ T cells sorted from blood. The clonotype originates from a woman in her twenties or thirties in good health. The chain joins TRBV11-2 to TRBJ2-1; D not resolved. The CDR3 DNA reads as TGTGCCAGCAGCTTCATTTACAATGAGCAGTTCTTC. This sequence encodes CASSFIYNEQFF.